The 20 T cell receptor beta chains below all came from one sample that was sequenced in a study of blood T cells in healthy people across ages. A second about 7 to 12 cycle PCR used barcoded and J-beta primers. MiXCR, run by TCRdb on the 5' RACE reads, gives a single entry per CDR3 protein. The data hold roughly 1.5 million distinct CDR3 sequences, with roughly two fifths observed a single time. The sequenced sample was blood. The receptors derive from a woman aged 18-35 years in good health.

This clonotype occurred a few times. V gene TRBV29-1 combines with J gene TRBJ2-3, with 10 bases identical to TRBD2. Germline V gene data show CDR1 as SQVTM and CDR2 as ANQGSEA. The trim removed 7 bases at V and 0 bases at J, leaving 7 bases unmatched. This CDR3 spans 15 amino acids. The CDR3 is CSGSLTSGSTDTQYF. The DNA for the CDR3 is TGCAGCGGCTCCCTGACTAGCGGGAGCACAGATACGCAGTATTTT.

CDR3 sequence reads: CASSQEVLNEQFF. The CDR3 coding sequence is TGTGCCAGCAGCCAAGAGGTACTCAATGAGCAGTTCTTC. This chain uses TRBV14 with TRBJ2-1; no clear D. This CDR3 is 13 amino acids long. Germline CDR1 and CDR2: SGHDN and FVKESK. The V gene lost 0 bases and the J gene lost 6 bases, with 6 bases spanning the gap.

The V and J genes are TRBV7-2 and TRBJ2-4; 9 bases are a match to TRBD2. TRBJ2-7 matches the DNA end more closely, so the J call is doubtful. The CDR3 runs 15 residues. Germline V gene sequence: CDR1 SGHTA, CDR2 FQGNSA. The CDR3 loop reads CASSLVREGLYEQYF. In DNA form, the CDR3 reads TGTGCCAGCAGCTTAGTGCGGGAGGGCCTCTACGAGCAGTACTTC.

The table lists this clonotype with a few counts. J is TRBJ2-1 and V is TRBV7-2; 9 bases are a match to TRBD1. CDR1 and CDR2 (germline): SGHTA, FQGNSA. Trimming cost V 5 bases and J 0 bases; bases outside gene matches: 14. CDR3 length: 19 residues. The chain's CDR3 is CASSGAGTGSRSSYNEQFF. For the CDR3, the DNA is TGTGCCAGCAGCGGAGCCGGGACAGGGAGTAGAAGCTCCTACAATGAGCAGTTCTTC.

The chain couples TRBV11-2 to TRBJ2-2; D is possibly TRBD1 (5 bases). The CDR3 length is 16 residues. In germline, CDR1 is SGHAT, CDR2 FQNNGV. V lost 3 bases and J lost 3, with 14 bases in between. DNA of the CDR3: TGTGCCAGCAGCTTCCTAGGGGCGACGTACACCGGGGAGCTGTTTTTT. Its protein is CASSFLGATYTGELFF.

This rearrangement joins TRBV7-2 to TRBJ2-3; either TRBD1 or TRBD2 may fit D (5 bases each). Germline V gives CDR1 SGHTA, CDR2 FQGNSA. V lost 6 bases and J 5 bases, leaving 18 bases between the germline ends. The CDR3 loop spans 15 amino acids. The CDR3 spells CASSPGRWGIDTQYF. The CDR3 coding sequence is TGTGCCAGCAGTCCTGGGCGCTGGGGGATAGATACGCAGTATTTT.

The chain couples TRBV7-6 to TRBJ1-2; D gene uncertain. This CDR3 has 12 amino acids. Trimming took 8 bases from V and 6 from J, leaving 13 bases between them. CDR1 and CDR2 (germline): SGHVS, FNYEAQ. The CDR3 reads CASGPLFDGYTF. The CDR3 DNA reads as TGTGCCAGCGGGCCTCTTTTTGATGGCTACACCTTC.

CDR3 nucleotides: TGTGCCAGCAGAAGGACTAGCGGCTCTAGCACAGATACGCAGTATTTT. This translates into CASRRTSGSSTDTQYF. The V call is TRBV6-1, the J call TRBJ2-3; TRBD2 matches 10 bases. The CDR3 has 16 amino acids. The V gene's germline CDR1 is MNHNS and CDR2 SASEGT. V was pared by 6 bases and J by 0 bases, with 6 bases of the junction left unmatched.

This clonotype was found a few times. This sequence joins TRBV15 and TRBJ2-2, with 10 bases aligning to TRBD1. Germline V CDR1 and CDR2: LNHNV, YYDKDF (reference sequence). Trimming removed 2 bases from V and 5 bases from J; junction bases left unmatched: 5. The CDR3 sequence is 16 residues long. The CDR3 here is CATSRMTGGSTGELFF. CDR3 bases: TGTGCCACCAGCAGAATGACAGGGGGCAGTACCGGGGAGCTGTTTTTT.

Regarding this clonotype: A read error may produce the germline difference seen at one junction end. The V call is TRBV4-3, the J call TRBJ2-1; D gene unclear. The CDR3 is made up of 18 amino acids. The germline V gene has CDR1 LGHNA and CDR2 YSLEER. The CDR3 protein is CASSQERLPRAPTMSSSF. The DNA for the CDR3 is TGCGCCAGCAGCCAAGAGAGGCTACCTAGAGCTCCTACAATGAGCAGTTCTTTC.

This clonotype has only a few counts. The rearrangement links TRBV12-3 or TRBV12-4 to TRBJ2-2, with TRBD2 matching over 13 bases. This CDR3 comprises 20 residues. After removal of 3 bases from V and 0 bases from J, the junction contained 10 bases not matched to a gene. The CDR3 spells CASSLDGLAGALANTGELFF. For the CDR3, the DNA is TGTGCCAGCAGTTTGGACGGACTAGCGGGGGCCCTCGCGAACACCGGGGAGCTGTTTTTT.

The genes are TRBV12-3 or TRBV12-4 and TRBJ2-5; no reliable D call. The J call may be mistaken, given a closer DNA end match to TRBJ2-7. The CDR3 is made up of 12 amino acids. This CDR3 reads CASSLELPEQYF. DNA for the CDR3: TGTGCCAGCAGTTTAGAACTCCCCGAGCAGTACTTC.

Only a few counts were recorded for this clonotype. The gene calls are TRBV9 and TRBJ1-2; 7 bases are a match to TRBD1. V trimming: 4 bases; J trimming: 8 bases; junction bases outside the gene matches: 14. The CDR3 has 15 residues. Germline V CDR1 and CDR2: SGDLS, YYNGEE. The CDR3 loop reads CASSSRQGKAEGYTF. DNA for the CDR3: TGTGCCAGCAGCTCACGACAGGGTAAGGCGGAAGGCTACACCTTC.

This clonotype was recorded only once. The chain links TRBV7-2 to TRBJ1-4, with 7 bases that match TRBD1. CDR1 is SGHTA and CDR2 is FQGNSA in the germline V gene. This CDR3 is built from 15 residues. After removal of 5 bases from V and 6 bases from J, the junction contained 9 bases not matched to a gene. Here the CDR3 DNA reads TGTGCCAGCAGCGCCCTCGGGCAGGGGGATGAAAAACTGTTTTTT. Its translation is CASSALGQGDEKLFF.

This clonotype has only a few counts. The chain joins TRBV2 to TRBJ2-1, with 9 bases that match TRBD2. This CDR3 spans 14 amino acids. V shed 3 bases and J 7 bases; nucleotides not matched to a gene: 4. CDR1 and CDR2 from the germline V gene are SNHLY and FYNNEI. In nucleotides, the CDR3 is TGTGCCAGCAGTGAGTTAGCGGGAGTTAATGAGCAGTTCTTC. Translation gives CASSELAGVNEQFF. The entire variable domain, with the rest obtained from reference TRBV2 and TRBJ2-1, is as follows: EPEVTQTPSHQVTQMGQEVILRCVPISNHLYFYWYRQILGQKVEFLVSFYNNEISEKSEIFDDQFSVERPDGSNFTLKIRSTKLEDSAMYFCASSELAGVNEQFFGPGTRLTVL.

The chain has TRBV6-2 or TRBV6-3 and TRBJ2-7, with 7 bases identical to TRBD2. V was pared by 10 bases and J by 2 bases, with 11 bases of the junction left unmatched. This CDR3 contains 14 residues. From germline, CDR1 is MNHEY and CDR2 SVGEGT. CDR3 region: CAISSGTLAYEQYF. CDR3 nucleotide sequence: TGTGCCATCTCCAGCGGGACTTTAGCCTACGAGCAGTACTTC.

This clonotype was picked up a small number of times. The chain employs TRBV12-3 or TRBV12-4 and TRBJ1-5, with D unresolved. V lost 4 bases and J lost 6, with 22 bases in between. This CDR3 is built from 17 residues. CDR3 protein: CASSSSGGVLRGQPQHF. CDR3 nucleotides: TGTGCCAGCAGTTCCTCGGGCGGGGTGCTACGGGGTCAGCCCCAGCATTTT.

This clonotype has just a few counts. The chain couples TRBV12-3 or TRBV12-4 to TRBJ2-1; 13 bases map to TRBD2. This CDR3 contains 15 residues. Trimming took 5 bases from V and 9 from J; bases not matched to a gene: 7. The CDR3 reads CASSPWTSGSSEQFF. Written as DNA, the CDR3 is TGTGCCAGCAGTCCATGGACTAGCGGGAGCTCTGAGCAGTTCTTC.

The rearrangement uses TRBV7-2 and TRBJ1-2; D is undetermined. This CDR3 has 13 residues. Trimming stripped 5 bases from V and 2 bases from J, with 9 bases between. The germline gives CDR1 SGHTA, CDR2 FQGNSA. Here the CDR3 reads CASSPENNYGYTF. The DNA of the CDR3 is TGTGCCAGCAGCCCTGAGAACAACTATGGCTACACCTTC.

This clonotype was seen only once. This chain connects TRBV12-3 or TRBV12-4 to TRBJ1-5; D call uncertain. Between the trimmed V and J ends, which lost 4 bases and 2 bases, there was a span of 12 bases. The CDR3 is 15 residues long. This CDR3 reads CASSSATRGNQPQHF. The CDR3 DNA reads TGTGCCAGCAGTTCGGCCACGAGAGGCAATCAGCCCCAGCATTTT.